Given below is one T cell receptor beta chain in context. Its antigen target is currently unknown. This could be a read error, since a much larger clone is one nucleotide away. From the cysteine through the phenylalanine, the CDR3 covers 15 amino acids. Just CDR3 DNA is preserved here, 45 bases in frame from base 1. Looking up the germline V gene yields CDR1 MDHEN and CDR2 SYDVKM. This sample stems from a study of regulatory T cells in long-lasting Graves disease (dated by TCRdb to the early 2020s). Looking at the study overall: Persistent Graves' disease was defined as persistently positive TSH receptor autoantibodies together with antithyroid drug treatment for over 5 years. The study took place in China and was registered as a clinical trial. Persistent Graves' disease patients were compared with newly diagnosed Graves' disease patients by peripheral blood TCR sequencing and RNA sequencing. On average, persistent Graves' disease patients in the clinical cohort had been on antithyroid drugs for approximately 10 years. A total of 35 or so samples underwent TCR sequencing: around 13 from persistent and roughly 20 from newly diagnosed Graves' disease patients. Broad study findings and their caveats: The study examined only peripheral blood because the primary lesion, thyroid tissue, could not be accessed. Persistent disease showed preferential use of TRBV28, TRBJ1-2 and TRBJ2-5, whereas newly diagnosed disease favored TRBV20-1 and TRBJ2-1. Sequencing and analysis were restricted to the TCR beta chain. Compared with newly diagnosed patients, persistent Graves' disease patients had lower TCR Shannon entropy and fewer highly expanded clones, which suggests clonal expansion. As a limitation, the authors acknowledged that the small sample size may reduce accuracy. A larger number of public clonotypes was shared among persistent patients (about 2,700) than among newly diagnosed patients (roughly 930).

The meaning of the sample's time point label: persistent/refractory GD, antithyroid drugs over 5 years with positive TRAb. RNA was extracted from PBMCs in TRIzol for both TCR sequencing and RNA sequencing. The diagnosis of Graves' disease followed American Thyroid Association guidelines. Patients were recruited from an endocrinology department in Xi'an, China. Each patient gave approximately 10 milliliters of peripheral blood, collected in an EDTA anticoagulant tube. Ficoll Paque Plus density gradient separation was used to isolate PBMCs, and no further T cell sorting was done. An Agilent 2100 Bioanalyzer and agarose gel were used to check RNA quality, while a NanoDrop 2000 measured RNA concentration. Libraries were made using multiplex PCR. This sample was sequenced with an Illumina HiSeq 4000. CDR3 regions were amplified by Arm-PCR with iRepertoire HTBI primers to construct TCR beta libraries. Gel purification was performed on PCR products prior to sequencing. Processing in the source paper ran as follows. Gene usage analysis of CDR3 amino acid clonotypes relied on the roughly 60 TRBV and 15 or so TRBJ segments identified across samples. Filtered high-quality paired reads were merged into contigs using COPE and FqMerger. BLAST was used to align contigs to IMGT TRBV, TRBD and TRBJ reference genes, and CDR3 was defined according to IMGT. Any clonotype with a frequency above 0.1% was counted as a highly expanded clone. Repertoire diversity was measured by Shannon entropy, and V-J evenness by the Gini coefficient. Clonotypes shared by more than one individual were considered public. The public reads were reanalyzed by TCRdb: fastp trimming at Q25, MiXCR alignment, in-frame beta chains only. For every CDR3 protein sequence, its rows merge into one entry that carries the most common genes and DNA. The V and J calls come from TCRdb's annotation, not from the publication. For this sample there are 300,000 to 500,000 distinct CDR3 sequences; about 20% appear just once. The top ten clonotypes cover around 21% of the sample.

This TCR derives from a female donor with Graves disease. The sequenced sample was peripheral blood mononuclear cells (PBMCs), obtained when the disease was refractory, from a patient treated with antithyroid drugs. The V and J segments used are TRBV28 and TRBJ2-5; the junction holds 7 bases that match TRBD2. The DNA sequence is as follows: TGTGCCAGCAGTTTTAGGCTAGCGGCTCAAGAGATCCAGTACTTC. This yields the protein CASSFRLAAQEIQYF. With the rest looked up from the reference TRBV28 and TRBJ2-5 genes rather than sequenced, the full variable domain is DVKVTQSSRYLVKRTGEKVFLECVQDMDHENMFWYRQDPGLGLRLIYFSYDVKMKEKGDIPEGYSVSREKKERFSLILESASTNQTSMYLCASSFRLAAQEIQYFGPGTRLLVL.